This T cell receptor beta chain was recovered during a study of blood T cell repertoires in COVID-19. Study-wide background: Acute and convalescent COVID-19 specimens originated in the United States, Italy and Spain. Sources were T cells, B-cell-depleted T cells, or PBMCs; the material itself was cDNA or gDNA.

How the authors handled the data: Reference gene primer amplification in the assay estimated nucleated cell counts. This table comes from immunoSEQ multiplex PCR, and its TCRdb copy is limited to in-frame clones, with some not included. The DNA was the basis for D and trimming; V, J and clone size are from that table. The table lists 95,000 to 100,000 clones, 92% of them singletons, with 5.7% in the top ten. With 0 bases removed from V and 1 base from J, the gap between germline ends came to 5 bases. CDR3 length equals 13 residues. Germline V gene lookup returns CDR1 SQVTM and CDR2 ANQGSEA. The sequence was obtained from a man aged 45-65 years with active COVID-19. The chain combines TRBV29-1 with TRBJ2-3; D not certain. The sequencing input was peripheral blood. The CDR3 DNA sequence: TGCAGCGTTGAAGAAACAGGCACAGATACGCAGTATTTT. This gives the protein CSVEETGTDTQYF.